This TCR beta chain was documented in a study of cytomegalovirus exposure and HLA in healthy donors. Whole-study findings and limits: Analysis was carried out at a later point, and it linked a missense DCLRE1C variant to TCR beta V- and J-gene trimming. As a later analysis showed, several of the most significant clusters appeared to be linked to common viral pathogens.

Primers: 60 Vbeta forward and 13 Jbeta reverse. Produced via immunoSEQ multiplex PCR; TCRdb's table is partial and in-frame only. The profile shows about 110,000 clones, under 70% of them singletons. Germline CDR1 is MGHRA and CDR2 is YSYEKL. This CDR3 is built from 14 residues. V was clipped by 4 bases and J by 11 bases; unmatched bases: 11. This clone was detected only a few times. Its target is unknown. The V call is TRBV4-1, the J call TRBJ2-1, with 7 bases that match TRBD2. The sequenced sample consisted of PBMCs. The sequence derives from a man aged 30 to 45 in good health and CMV-seropositive. CDR3 DNA sequence: TGCGCCAGCAGCCCCCCAGCGGGGACTTTTAAGCAGTTCTTC. Translation gives CASSPPAGTFKQFF.